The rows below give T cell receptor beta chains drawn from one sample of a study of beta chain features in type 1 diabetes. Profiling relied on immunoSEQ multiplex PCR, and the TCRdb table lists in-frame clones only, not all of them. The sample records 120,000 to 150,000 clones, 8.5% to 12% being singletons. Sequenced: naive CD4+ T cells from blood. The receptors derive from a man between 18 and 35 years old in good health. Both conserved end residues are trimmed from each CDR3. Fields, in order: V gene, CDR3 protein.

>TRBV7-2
ASSAPAGGGQNNQPQH
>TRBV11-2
ASSLVGGGHTDTQY
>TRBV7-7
ASSTGSGGAYEQY
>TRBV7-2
ASSSTERGKVWYEQY
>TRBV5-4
ASSFGGVPDYEQY
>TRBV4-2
ASSQESYSNQPQH
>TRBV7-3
ASSFQQGDTGELF
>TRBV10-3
AISGTGGGEQY
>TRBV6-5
AVGSPGQTYEQY
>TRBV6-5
ASSEAGVGEQF
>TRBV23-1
ASSQSVTPGTQY
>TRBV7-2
ASSLVTSGSYEQY
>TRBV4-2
ASSREGDRGYYGYT
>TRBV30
AWSSGGYEQY
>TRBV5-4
ASSQVFGTPNEQF
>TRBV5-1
ASSLDGFYEQY
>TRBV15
ATSRDPTGGTGELF
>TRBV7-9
ASSLLGTGSGARETQY
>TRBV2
ATRRGVNSYEQY
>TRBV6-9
ASSSSGNPLYGYT
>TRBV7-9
ASSLGGQGPYEQY
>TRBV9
ASSLHRGGGSTDTQY
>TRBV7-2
ASRPKPNLGNEQF
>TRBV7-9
ASSRGLGGAPLLQETQY
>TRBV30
AWSRGYNEQF
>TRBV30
AWRPQGAGTYEQY
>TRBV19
ASSIKVAGSSYEQY
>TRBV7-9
ASSLGMGQESYGYT
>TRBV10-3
AISESTGVINIQY
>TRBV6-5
ASGASNQPQH
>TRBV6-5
ASSYSGQGAYEQF
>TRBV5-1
ASSLVGGPNNEQF
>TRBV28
ASSSPGQARDEQY
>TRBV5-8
ASSFITGDQETQY
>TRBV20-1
SARTLETQY
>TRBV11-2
ASSLGQGVAAF
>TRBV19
ASTRGQSRSGANVLT
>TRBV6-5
ALAGQETQY
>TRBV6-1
ASSDPPGFPEQY
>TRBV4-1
ASSQAGAGGPIDTQY